This T cell receptor (beta chain) was identified during a study of OX40 agonist ivuxolimab in advanced cancers. Across the study: As their treatment, patients were administered ivuxolimab, an agonistic anti-OX40 (CD134) antibody.

General study points: Researchers report that CD8+ T cells had, on average, more expanded clones than CD4+.

Only in-frame clones appear in the TCRdb table, and some are missing; sequencing was by immunoSEQ multiplex PCR. The data hold 65,000 to 95,000 clones, with 80% to 90% observed a single time. Note on this clone: Its antigen is not identified.

With V trimmed by 0 bases and J by 2 bases, 4 bases remained unmatched. CDR3 length: 17 residues. CDR1 and CDR2 from the germline V gene are MNHEY and SMNVEV (reference sequence). V gene TRBV27 combines with J gene TRBJ1-2; the match to TRBD1 covers 12 bases. This clonotype was sampled from an adult with an advanced solid tumor such as melanoma, head and neck, liver or kidney cancer. Sequences were derived from CD4+ or CD8+ T cells sorted from blood, sampled in a trial of the OX40 agonist ivuxolimab. This CDR3 reads CASSLSGQGAANYGYTF. The DNA of the CDR3 is TGTGCCAGCAGTTTATCGGGACAGGGGGCGGCAAACTATGGCTACACCTTC.